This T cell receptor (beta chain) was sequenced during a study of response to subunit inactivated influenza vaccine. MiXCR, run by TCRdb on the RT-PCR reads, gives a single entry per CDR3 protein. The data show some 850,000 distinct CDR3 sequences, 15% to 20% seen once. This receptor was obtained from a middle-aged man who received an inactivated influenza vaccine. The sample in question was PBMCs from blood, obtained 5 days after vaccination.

CDR3 sequence (DNA): TGTGCCATCAGTGGTCCCGGGACGCTCACCGGGGAGCTGTTTTTT. Translation gives CAISGPGTLTGELFF. V and J are TRBV10-3 and TRBJ2-2; D is perhaps TRBD1 or TRBD2 (5 bases each). Germline V gene data show CDR1 as ENHRY and CDR2 as SYGVKD. The V gene lost 4 bases and the J gene lost 4 bases, with 13 bases spanning the gap. The CDR3 consists of 15 residues.